The clone carrying this T cell receptor (beta chain) was picked up one time. Its antigen is unknown. This entry is derived from a study of vaccination and CD4 T cells after COVID-19. An Oncomine TCR Beta short-read assay was used to sequence the DNA from cultured CD4+ T cells. MiXCR, applied by TCRdb to the PCR reads, yields one record per CDR3 protein. This table holds 13,000 to 15,000 distinct CDR3 sequences, around 45% found once. The CDR3 covers 15 residues. The ends were cut back, 2 bases at V and 7 bases at J, with 18 bases in the middle. Per the germline V gene, CDR1 is MNHEY and CDR2 is SVGEGT. Treatment defined: roughly ten-day PBMC culture with coronavirus spike peptide pools or control peptides (ViraFEST assay).

This sequence was found in a human donor who had recovered from COVID-19. Sequences were obtained from CD4+ T cells from blood, cultured in vitro. This sequence joins TRBV6-2 or TRBV6-3 and TRBJ2-7, with D unresolved. The CDR3 region has the DNA TGTGCCAGCAGTTACCCCTCCGGACCCAAATCTGAGCAGTACTTC. Translation gives CASSYPSGPKSEQYF.